This TCR beta chain was obtained from a study of T cell repertoires in cytomegalovirus infection. Study context: The public TCR beta signatures pointed to both CMV infection and matching HLA type. Study results and caveats: The ex vivo response showed dominance by HLA-C-restricted CMV-specific TCR beta clonotypes. There were carriers of CMV plus the relevant HLA, and cumulative public TCR beta family frequency identified them.

V gave up 6 bases and J gave up 0 bases, with 11 bases separating them. This CDR3 has 13 amino acids. CDR1 and CDR2 from the germline V gene are SQVTM and ANQGSEA. In its sample, this clonotype was seen many times. Its specificity is unknown. A single record per CDR3 protein comes from TCRdb applying MiXCR to the reads. The data show about 180,000 distinct CDR3 sequences, approximately 14% seen once. V is TRBV29-1 and J is TRBJ1-1; maybe TRBD1 (6 bases). This clonotype was obtained from a human donor in good health (CMV status not recorded). Some clones in this sample may be carry-over from other donors' samples. Specimen: PBMCs. CDR3 sequence: CSVEGGLNTEAFF. Here the CDR3 DNA reads TGCAGCGTCGAGGGGGGCCTGAACACTGAAGCTTTCTTT.